This is a list of T cell receptor beta chains from one sample in a study of human T cells and chemical hapten exposure. TCRdb re-called the RACE reads through MiXCR, storing one row per CDR3 protein. This sample carries about 120,000 distinct CDR3 sequences, 9.5% to 13% of them seen once, and the ten largest clones take about 1.4%. The sequences come from whole blood, collected in connection with sensitization to the hapten diphenylcyclopropenone (DPC). The origin of the receptors is a woman aged 45-65 years with alopecia areata. Some clones in this sample may be carry-over from other donors' samples. The CDR3 runs from the conserved cysteine through the conserved F or W. The D gene is left open where the match is weak. Size is stated for part of the rows, as once, few or many counts, or as a class when the clone is expanded.

CDR3 | DNA | V | size | J | D | length
CASSPGGSDTQYF | TGTGCCAGCTCACCAGGGGGAAGTGATACGCAGTATTTT | TRBV18 | NA | TRBJ2-3 | NA | 13
CASNSPRGTGSPLHF | TGTGCCAGCAACTCCCCTAGGGGGACCGGATCACCCCTCCACTTT | TRBV6-6 | many | TRBJ1-6 | NA | 15
CASSSGGGPYEQYF | TGTGCCAGCAGCTCGGGGGGCGGGCCCTACGAGCAGTACTTC | TRBV7-6 | few | TRBJ2-7 | NA | 14
CSARTSGNSDTQYF | TGCAGTGCTCGGACTAGCGGGAACTCAGATACGCAGTATTTT | TRBV20-1 | many | TRBJ2-3 | TRBD2 | 14
CASSSDSFNQPQHF | TGCGCCAGCAGCTCGGACAGCTTCAATCAGCCCCAGCATTTT | TRBV5-1 | NA | TRBJ1-5 | NA | 14
CASRARESTDTQYF | TGTGCCAGCAGGGCCCGAGAAAGCACAGATACGCAGTATTTT | TRBV12-3/TRBV12-4 | few | TRBJ2-3 | NA | 14
CATGQVRYSNQPQHF | TGTGCCACCGGACAAGTCCGGTATAGCAATCAGCCCCAGCATTTT | TRBV28 | NA | TRBJ1-5 | NA | 15
CSAQGYDEQYF | TGCAGCGCACAGGGGTATGACGAGCAGTACTTC | TRBV29-1 | NA | TRBJ2-7 | TRBD1 | 11
CSVGTGNEQFF | TGCAGCGTTGGAACAGGGAATGAGCAGTTCTTC | TRBV29-1 | many | TRBJ2-1 | NA | 11
CASSQAGSTDTQYF | TGTGCCAGCAGCCAAGCAGGGAGCACAGATACGCAGTATTTT | TRBV7-9 | NA | TRBJ2-3 | NA | 14
CASSPPGQGKETQYF | TGCGCCAGCAGTCCCCCGGGACAGGGGAAAGAGACCCAGTACTTC | TRBV23-1 | few | TRBJ2-5 | TRBD1 | 15
CASALANEQFF | TGTGCCTCAGCCCTGGCTAATGAGCAGTTCTTC | TRBV10-3 | few | TRBJ2-1 | NA | 11
CASSPQAHTQYF | TGTGCCAGCAGCCCCCAAGCTCATACGCAGTATTTT | TRBV3-1 | NA | TRBJ2-3 | NA | 12
CSVERPGQDYEQYF | TGCAGCGTTGAACGCCCGGGACAGGACTACGAGCAGTACTTC | TRBV29-1 | many | TRBJ2-7 | TRBD1 | 14
CASRAAWKNRELGGSPLHF | TGTGCCAGCAGAGCCGCCTGGAAAAACAGGGAGTTGGGCGGTTCACCCCTCCACTTT | TRBV6-6 | NA | TRBJ1-6 | NA | 19
CASSQAGAPMDSPLHF | TGCGCCAGCAGCCAAGCCGGGGCGCCCATGGATTCACCCCTCCACTTT | TRBV4-3 | few | TRBJ1-6 | NA | 16
CASSLPPGQAYEQYF | TGTGCCAGCAGCCTCCCACCGGGACAGGCCTACGAGCAGTACTTC | TRBV6-6 | NA | TRBJ2-7 | TRBD1 | 15
CASSFFQEAGGPIDTQYF | TGTGCCAGCAGTTTCTTTCAGGAGGCGGGGGGGCCAATTGATACGCAGTATTTT | TRBV28 | many | TRBJ2-3 | TRBD2 | 18
CATLTRQGSTDTQYF | TGTGCCACCCTAACGAGACAGGGTAGCACAGATACGCAGTATTTT | TRBV18 | many | TRBJ2-3 | TRBD1 | 15
CASSQAGMNTEAFF | TGTGCCAGCAGCCAAGCTGGCATGAACACTGAAGCTTTCTTT | TRBV14 | few | TRBJ1-1 | NA | 14
CSAPGTGLGQPQHF | TGCAGTGCCCCCGGGACAGGGTTGGGGCAGCCCCAGCATTTT | TRBV20-1 | few | TRBJ1-5 | TRBD1 | 14
CASSLDTTGELFF | TGTGCCAGCAGCTTAGATACAACCGGGGAGCTGTTTTTT | TRBV11-3 | many | TRBJ2-2 | NA | 13